This T cell receptor (beta chain) was retrieved from a study of T-cell memory formation after mild COVID-19. Each CDR3 protein is one row after TCRdb ran MiXCR on the 5' RACE reads. Here the sample spans fewer than 150,000 distinct CDR3 sequences, approximately 22% being singletons. Trimming removed 4 bases from V and 4 bases from J, with 12 bases in between. Germline CDR1 reads SQVTM; CDR2 reads ANQGSEA. The CDR3 loop spans 13 amino acids. This clonotype has only a few counts. The specimen sequenced was PBMCs or a T cell subset sorted from them (not recorded which). The chain joins TRBV29-1 to TRBJ2-3; D assignment may be TRBD1 or TRBD2 (5 bases each). The receptor was isolated from a man aged 18-30 years who had mild COVID-19 (a few samples of this study predate the infection). Cell type and time point are not known. CDR3 nucleotides: TGCAGCGTTGGGTCCGGGGCCGCAGATACGCAGTATTTT. Protein product: CSVGSGAADTQYF.